This T cell receptor (beta chain) is drawn from a study of blood T cells in healthy people across ages. Points from the study as a whole: With age, beta diversity per million T cells declined roughly linearly, significantly by over 35.

Primers used in a second PCR of about 7 to 12 cycles were a sample-barcoded 5' primer and a J-beta primer mix. MiXCR was run by TCRdb on the 5' RACE reads, yielding one entry per CDR3 protein. The data contain roughly 680,000 distinct CDR3 sequences, more than 45% of them singletons. Germline V gives CDR1 MNHEY, CDR2 SMNVEV (reference sequence). CDR3 size: 15 residues. The V end was cut by 3 bases, the J end by 5 bases, with 17 bases between. With regard to this clonotype: The antigen is undetermined.

Russia was home to the donors, healthy Caucasian individuals aged roughly 6 to 90. The chain uses TRBV27 and TRBJ2-7; D is possibly TRBD2 (6 bases). What was sequenced was blood. The receptor was derived from a woman aged 80 or older in good health. CDR3 residues: CASSFIALARNEQYF. The DNA of the CDR3 is TGTGCCAGCAGTTTTATTGCCCTAGCGAGGAACGAGCAGTACTTC.